This T cell receptor beta chain was captured by sequencing in a study of blood T cell repertoires in COVID-19. Some clones are missing from TCRdb's copy, which holds only in-frame ones; the method was immunoSEQ multiplex PCR. The sample has about 210,000 clones, over 70% seen once. This clone turned up a few times. Sequencing was done on a sample of peripheral blood. This sequence was found in a woman in her seventies with acute or convalescent COVID-19.

This CDR3 reads CATTNTGTNQPQHF. The CDR3 region has the DNA TGTGCCACCACGAATACAGGAACCAATCAGCCCCAGCATTTT. The chain couples TRBV7-9 to TRBJ1-5; TRBD1 is a possible D gene (5 bases). Trimming removed 10 bases from V and 3 bases from J, with 16 bases in between. Germline CDR1 SEHNR, CDR2 FQNEAQ (reference sequence). The CDR3 covers 14 residues. The entire variable domain, with the rest obtained from reference TRBV7-9 and TRBJ1-5, is as follows: DTGVSQNPRHKITKRGQNVTFRCDPISEHNRLYWYRQTLGQGPEFLTYFQNEAQLEKSRLLSDRFSAERPKGSFSTLEIQRTEQGDSAMYLCATTNTGTNQPQHFGDGTRLSIL.